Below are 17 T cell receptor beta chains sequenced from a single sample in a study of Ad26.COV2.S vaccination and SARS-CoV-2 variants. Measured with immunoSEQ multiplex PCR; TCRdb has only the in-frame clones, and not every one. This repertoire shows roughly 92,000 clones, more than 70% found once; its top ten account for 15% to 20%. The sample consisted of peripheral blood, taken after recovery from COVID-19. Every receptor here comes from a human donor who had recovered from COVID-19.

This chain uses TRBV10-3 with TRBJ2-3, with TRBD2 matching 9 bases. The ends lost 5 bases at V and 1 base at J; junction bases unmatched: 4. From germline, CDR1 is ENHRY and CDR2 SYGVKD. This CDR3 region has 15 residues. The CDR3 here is CAISKASGGTDTQYF. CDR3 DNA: TGTGCCATCAGTAAGGCTAGCGGGGGCACAGATACGCAGTATTTT.

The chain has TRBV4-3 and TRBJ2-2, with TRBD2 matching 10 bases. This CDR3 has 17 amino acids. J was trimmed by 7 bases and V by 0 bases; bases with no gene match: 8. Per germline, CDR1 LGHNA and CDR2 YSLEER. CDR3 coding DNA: TGCGCCAGCAGCCAAGATACTAGCGGGAAATTAGTCGGGGAGCTGTTTTTT. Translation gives CASSQDTSGKLVGELFF.

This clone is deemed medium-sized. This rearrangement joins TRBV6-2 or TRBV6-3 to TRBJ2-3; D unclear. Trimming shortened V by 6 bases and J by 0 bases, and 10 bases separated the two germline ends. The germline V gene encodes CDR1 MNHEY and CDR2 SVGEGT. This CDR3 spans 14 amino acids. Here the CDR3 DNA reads TGTGCCAGCAGCCCTTGGTCGAGCACAGATACGCAGTATTTT. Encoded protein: CASSPWSSTDTQYF.

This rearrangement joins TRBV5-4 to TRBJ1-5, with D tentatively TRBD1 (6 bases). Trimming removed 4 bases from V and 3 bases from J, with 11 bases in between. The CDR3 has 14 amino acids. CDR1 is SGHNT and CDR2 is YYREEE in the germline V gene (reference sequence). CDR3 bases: TGTGCCAGCAGCGAACAGGGAAACAATCAGCCCCAGCATTTT. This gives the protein CASSEQGNNQPQHF.

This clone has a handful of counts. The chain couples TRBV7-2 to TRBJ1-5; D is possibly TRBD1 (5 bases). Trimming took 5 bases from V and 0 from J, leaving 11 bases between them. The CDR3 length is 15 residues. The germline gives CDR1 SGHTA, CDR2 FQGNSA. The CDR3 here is CASSIREYSNQPQHF. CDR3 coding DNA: TGTGCCAGCAGCATCAGGGAGTATAGCAATCAGCCCCAGCATTTT.

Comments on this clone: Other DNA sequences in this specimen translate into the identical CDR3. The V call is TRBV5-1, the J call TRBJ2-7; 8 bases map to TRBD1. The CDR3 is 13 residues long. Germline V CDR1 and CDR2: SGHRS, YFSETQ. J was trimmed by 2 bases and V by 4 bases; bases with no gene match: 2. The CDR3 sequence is CASSPDRAYEQYF. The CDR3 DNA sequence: TGCGCCAGCAGCCCGGACAGGGCCTACGAGCAGTACTTC.

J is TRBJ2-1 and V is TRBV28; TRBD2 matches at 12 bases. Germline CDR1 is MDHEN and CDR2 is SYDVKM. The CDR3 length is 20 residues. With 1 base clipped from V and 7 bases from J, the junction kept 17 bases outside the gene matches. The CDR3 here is CASSLSRLAGVTSISNEQFF. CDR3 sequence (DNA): TGTGCCAGCAGTTTATCCCGACTAGCGGGAGTTACGTCTATCAGTAATGAGCAGTTCTTC.

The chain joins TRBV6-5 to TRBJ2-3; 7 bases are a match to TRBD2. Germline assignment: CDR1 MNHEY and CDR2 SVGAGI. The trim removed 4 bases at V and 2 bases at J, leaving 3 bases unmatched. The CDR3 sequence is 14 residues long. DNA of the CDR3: TGTGCCAGCAGTTTGGGGACTAACACAGATACGCAGTATTTT. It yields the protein CASSLGTNTDTQYF.

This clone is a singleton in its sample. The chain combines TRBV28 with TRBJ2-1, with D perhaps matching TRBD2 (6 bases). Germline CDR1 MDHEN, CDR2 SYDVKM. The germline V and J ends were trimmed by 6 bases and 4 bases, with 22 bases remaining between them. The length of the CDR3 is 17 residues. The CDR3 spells CASRHELAVGAYNEQFF. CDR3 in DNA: TGTGCCAGCAGACATGAATTAGCGGTAGGAGCTTACAATGAGCAGTTCTTC.

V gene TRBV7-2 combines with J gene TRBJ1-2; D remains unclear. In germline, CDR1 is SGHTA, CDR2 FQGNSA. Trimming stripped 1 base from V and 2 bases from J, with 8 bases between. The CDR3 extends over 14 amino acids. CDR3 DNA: TGTGCCAGCAGCTTAGGTGTGGGCAACTATGGCTACACCTTC. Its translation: CASSLGVGNYGYTF.

CDR3 in amino acids: CASSVGGGGSHNEQFF. The DNA for the CDR3 is TGTGCCAGCAGCGTAGGAGGAGGGGGATCCCACAATGAGCAGTTCTTC. The chain joins TRBV9 to TRBJ2-1; D may be TRBD1 or TRBD2 (6 bases each). Germline V lookup: CDR1 SGDLS, CDR2 YYNGEE. Trimming cost V 0 bases and J 5 bases, with 15 bases left between them. This CDR3 has 16 residues.

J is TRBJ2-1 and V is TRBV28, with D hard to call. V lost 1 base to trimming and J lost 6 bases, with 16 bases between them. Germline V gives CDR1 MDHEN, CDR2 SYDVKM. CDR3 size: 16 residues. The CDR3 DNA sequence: TGTGCCAGCAGTTTATTCTCCTTACGTCACATCAATGAGCAGTTCTTC. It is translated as CASSLFSLRHINEQFF. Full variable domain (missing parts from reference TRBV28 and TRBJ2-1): DVKVTQSSRYLVKRTGEKVFLECVQDMDHENMFWYRQDPGLGLRLIYFSYDVKMKEKGDIPEGYSVSREKKERFSLILESASTNQTSMYLCASSLFSLRHINEQFFGPGTRLTVL.

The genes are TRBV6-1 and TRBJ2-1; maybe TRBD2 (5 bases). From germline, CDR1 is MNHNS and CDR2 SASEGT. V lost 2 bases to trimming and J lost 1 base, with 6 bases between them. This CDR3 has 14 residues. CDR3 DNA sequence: TGTGCCAGCAGTGAAAGAGGGTCCTACAATGAGCAGTTCTTC. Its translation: CASSERGSYNEQFF.

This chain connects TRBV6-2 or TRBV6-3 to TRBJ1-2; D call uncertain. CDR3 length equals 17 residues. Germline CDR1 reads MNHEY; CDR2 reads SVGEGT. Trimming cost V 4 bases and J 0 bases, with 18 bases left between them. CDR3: CASSFDTGRRANYGYTF. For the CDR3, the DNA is TGTGCCAGCAGTTTCGATACCGGGAGGCGCGCTAACTATGGCTACACCTTC.

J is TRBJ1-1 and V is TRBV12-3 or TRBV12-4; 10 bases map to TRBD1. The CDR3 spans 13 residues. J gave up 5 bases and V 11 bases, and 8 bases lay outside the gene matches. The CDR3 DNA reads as TGTGCCGGGAGACAGGGGGCGGGGACTGAAGCTTTCTTT. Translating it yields CAGRQGAGTEAFF.

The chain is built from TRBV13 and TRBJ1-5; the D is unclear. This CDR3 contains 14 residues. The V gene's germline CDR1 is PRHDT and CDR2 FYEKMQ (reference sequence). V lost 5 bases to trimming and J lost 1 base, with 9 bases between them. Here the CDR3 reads CASSHRESNQPQHF. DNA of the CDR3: TGTGCCAGCAGCCATAGGGAGAGCAATCAGCCCCAGCATTTT.

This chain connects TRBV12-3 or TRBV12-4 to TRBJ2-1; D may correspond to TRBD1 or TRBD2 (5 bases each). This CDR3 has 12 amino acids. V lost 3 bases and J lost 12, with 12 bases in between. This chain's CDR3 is CASSFGGYGQFF. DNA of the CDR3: TGTGCCAGCAGTTTTGGGGGATATGGGCAGTTCTTC.